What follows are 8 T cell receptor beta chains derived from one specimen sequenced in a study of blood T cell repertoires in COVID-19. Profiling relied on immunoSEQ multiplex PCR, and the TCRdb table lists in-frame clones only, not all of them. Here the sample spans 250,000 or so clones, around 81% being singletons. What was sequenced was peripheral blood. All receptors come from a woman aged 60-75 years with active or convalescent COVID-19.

The CDR3 is CASSPPGGDSYNEQFF. The CDR3 bases are TGTGCCAGCTCACCACCGGGGGGTGACTCCTACAATGAGCAGTTCTTC. The chain couples TRBV18 to TRBJ2-1; D is possibly TRBD2 (6 bases). Looked up from germline, CDR1 is KGHSH and CDR2 is LQKENI. V was pared by 0 bases and J by 0 bases, with 9 bases between. This CDR3 has 16 amino acids. The entire variable domain, with the rest obtained from reference TRBV18 and TRBJ2-1, is as follows: NAGVMQNPRHLVRRRGQEARLRCSPMKGHSHVYWYRQLPEEGLKFMVYLQKENIIDESGMPKERFSAEFPKEGPSILRIQQVVRGDSAAYFCASSPPGGDSYNEQFFGPGTRLTVL.

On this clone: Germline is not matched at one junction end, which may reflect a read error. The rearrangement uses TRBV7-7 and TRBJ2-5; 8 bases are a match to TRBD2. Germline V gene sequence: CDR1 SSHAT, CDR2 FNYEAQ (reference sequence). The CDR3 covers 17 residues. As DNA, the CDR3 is TGTGCTAGCAGCCCCCGGGGTAGCGGGGAACCAGAAGAGACCCAGTACTTC. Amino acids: CASSPRGSGEPEETQYF.

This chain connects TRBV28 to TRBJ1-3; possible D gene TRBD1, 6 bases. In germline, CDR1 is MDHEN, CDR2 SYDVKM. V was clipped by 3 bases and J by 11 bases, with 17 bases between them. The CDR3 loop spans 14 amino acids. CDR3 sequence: CASSFFNRASPIYF. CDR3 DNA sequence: TGTGCCAGCAGTTTTTTTAACAGGGCCTCCCCCATATATTTT.

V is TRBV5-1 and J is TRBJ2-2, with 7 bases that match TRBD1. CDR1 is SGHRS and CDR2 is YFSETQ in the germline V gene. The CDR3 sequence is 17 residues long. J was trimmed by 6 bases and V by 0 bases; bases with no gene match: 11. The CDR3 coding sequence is TGCGCCAGCAGCTTGGCTGTGGGGACAGCGGACGCCGGGGAGCTGTTTTTT. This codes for CASSLAVGTADAGELFF.

The CDR3 coding sequence is TGTGCCTGGAGTGTGCTAGCGGACTCGAGGGAGCAGTTCTTC. Protein product: CAWSVLADSREQFF. The gene calls are TRBV30 and TRBJ2-1; TRBD2 agrees at 7 bases. In germline, CDR1 is GTSNPN, CDR2 SVGIG (reference sequence). V trimming: 0 bases; J trimming: 10 bases; junction bases outside the gene matches: 9. The CDR3 runs 14 residues. Together with reference TRBV30 and TRBJ2-1, the CDR3 gives the full variable domain: SQTIHQWPATLVQPVGSPLSLECTVEGTSNPNLYWYRQAAGRGLQLLFYSVGIGQISSEVPQNLSASRPQDRQFILSSKKLLLSDSGFYLCAWSVLADSREQFFGPGTRLTVL.

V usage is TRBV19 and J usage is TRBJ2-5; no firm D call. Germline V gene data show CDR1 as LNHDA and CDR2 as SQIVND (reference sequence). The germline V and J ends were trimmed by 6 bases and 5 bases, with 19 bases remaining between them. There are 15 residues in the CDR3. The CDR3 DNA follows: TGTGCCAGTAGCCCCAAGAGACTCTTTCACGAGACCCAGTACTTC. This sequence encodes CASSPKRLFHETQYF.

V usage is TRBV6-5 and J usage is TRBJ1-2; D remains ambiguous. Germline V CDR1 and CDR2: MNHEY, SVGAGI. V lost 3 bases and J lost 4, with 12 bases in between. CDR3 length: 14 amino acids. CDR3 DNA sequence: TGTGCCAGCAGTTATGATCCCAGGTCCTATGGCTACACCTTC. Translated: CASSYDPRSYGYTF.

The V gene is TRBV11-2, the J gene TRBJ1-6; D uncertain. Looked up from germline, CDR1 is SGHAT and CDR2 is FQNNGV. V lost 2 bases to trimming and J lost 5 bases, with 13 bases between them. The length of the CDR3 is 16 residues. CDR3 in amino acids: CASSLLSGLNNSPLHF. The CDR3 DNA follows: TGTGCCAGCAGCTTATTATCAGGCCTGAATAATTCACCCCTCCACTTT.